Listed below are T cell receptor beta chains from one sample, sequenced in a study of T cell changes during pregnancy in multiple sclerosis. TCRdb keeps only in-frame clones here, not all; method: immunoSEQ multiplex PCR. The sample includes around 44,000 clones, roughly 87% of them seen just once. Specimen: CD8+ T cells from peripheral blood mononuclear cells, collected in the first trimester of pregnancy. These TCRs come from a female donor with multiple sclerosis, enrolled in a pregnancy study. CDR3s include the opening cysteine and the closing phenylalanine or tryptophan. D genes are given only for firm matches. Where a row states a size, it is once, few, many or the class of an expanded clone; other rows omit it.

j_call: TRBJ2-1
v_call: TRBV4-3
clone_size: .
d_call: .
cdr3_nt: TGCGCCAGCAGCCAAGACCGGTCCCTAAGGCTAGATGAGCAGTTCTTC
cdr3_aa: CASSQDRSLRLDEQFF

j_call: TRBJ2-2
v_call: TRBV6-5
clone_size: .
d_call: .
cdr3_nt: TGTGCCAGCAGTGTCGGGACTTCCACCGGGGAGCTGTTTTTT
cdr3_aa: CASSVGTSTGELFF

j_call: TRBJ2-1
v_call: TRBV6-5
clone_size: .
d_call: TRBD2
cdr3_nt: TGTGCCAGCAAAGGTAATCGGGGACTAGTCAATGAGCAGTTCTTC
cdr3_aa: CASKGNRGLVNEQFF

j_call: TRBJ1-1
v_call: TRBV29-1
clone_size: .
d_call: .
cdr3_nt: TGCAGCGTTGTAAGGGGGGGGGCTTGGGAAGCTTTCTTT
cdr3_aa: CSVVRGGAWEAFF

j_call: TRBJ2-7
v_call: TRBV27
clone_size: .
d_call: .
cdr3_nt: TGTGCCAGCAGTTTGGGCTTTCCTAACGAGCAGTACTTC
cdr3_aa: CASSLGFPNEQYF

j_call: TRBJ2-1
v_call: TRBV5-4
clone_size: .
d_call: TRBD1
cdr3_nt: TGTGCCAGCAGCTTGACAGGGGGCCCCTACAATGAGCAGTTCTTC
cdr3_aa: CASSLTGGPYNEQFF

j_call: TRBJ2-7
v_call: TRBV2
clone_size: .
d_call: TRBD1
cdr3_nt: TGTGCCAGCAGTGTTCGAGGGACAGCAGCCTACGAGCAGTACTTC
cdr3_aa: CASSVRGTAAYEQYF

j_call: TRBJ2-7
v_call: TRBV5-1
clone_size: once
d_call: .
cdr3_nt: TGCGCCAGCAGCTTGACTCCCTCCTACGAGCAGTACTTC
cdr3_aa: CASSLTPSYEQYF

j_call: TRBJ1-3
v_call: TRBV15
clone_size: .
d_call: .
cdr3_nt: TGTGCCACCAGCTCAAGGCTAGATTCGCAGGGAAACACCATATATTTT
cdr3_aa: CATSSRLDSQGNTIYF

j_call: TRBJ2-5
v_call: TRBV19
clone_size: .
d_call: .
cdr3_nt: TGTGCCAGTAGTATAGATTTCGAAGAGACCCAGTACTTC
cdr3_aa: CASSIDFEETQYF

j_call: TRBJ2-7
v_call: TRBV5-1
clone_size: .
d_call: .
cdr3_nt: TGCGCCAGCAGCTTCTCCACAGGGAGCCCCTACGAGCAGTACTTC
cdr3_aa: CASSFSTGSPYEQYF

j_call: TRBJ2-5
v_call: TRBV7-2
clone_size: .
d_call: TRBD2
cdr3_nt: TGTGCCAGCAGCCACGGGACTAGCGGGGGGGGGCCCAAGACCCAGTACTTC
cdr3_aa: CASSHGTSGGGPKTQYF

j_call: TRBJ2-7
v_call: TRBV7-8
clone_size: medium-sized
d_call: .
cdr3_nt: TGTGCCAGCAGCTTAGGGGGCACCTACGAGCAGTACTTC
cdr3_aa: CASSLGGTYEQYF

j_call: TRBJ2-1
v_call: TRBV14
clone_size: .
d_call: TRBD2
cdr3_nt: TGTGCCAGCAGCTTACTGGCGGGAGTAAGTGAGCAGTTCTTC
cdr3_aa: CASSLLAGVSEQFF

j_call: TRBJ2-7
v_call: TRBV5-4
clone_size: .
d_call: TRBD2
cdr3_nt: TGTGCCAGCAGCCGCCAACTAGCGGATTTAAAATACGAGCAGTACTTC
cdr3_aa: CASSRQLADLKYEQYF

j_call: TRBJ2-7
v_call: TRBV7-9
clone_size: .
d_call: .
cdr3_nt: TGTGCCAGCAGCTTAGCGGGCTCGTCCTACGAGCAGTACTTC
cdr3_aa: CASSLAGSSYEQYF

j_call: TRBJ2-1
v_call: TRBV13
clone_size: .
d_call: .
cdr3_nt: TGTGCCAGCAGGGTCCGATGGCGGGAAGACTATGAGCAGTTCTTC
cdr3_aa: CASRVRWREDYEQFF

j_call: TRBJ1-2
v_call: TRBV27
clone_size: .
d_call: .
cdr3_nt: TGTGCCAGCAGTTCCCAAACCCCAGGGGTAGCGGGCTATGGCTACACCTTC
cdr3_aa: CASSSQTPGVAGYGYTF

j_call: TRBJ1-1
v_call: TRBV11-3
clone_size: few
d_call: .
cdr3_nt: TGTGCCAGCAGCTTCCGGAAGAGACAGAACACTGAAGCTTTCTTT
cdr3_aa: CASSFRKRQNTEAFF

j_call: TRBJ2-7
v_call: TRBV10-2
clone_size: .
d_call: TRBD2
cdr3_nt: TGCGCCAGCAGCGCGACTAGCGGGGGGGCAATCTACGAGCAGTACTTC
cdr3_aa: CASSATSGGAIYEQYF

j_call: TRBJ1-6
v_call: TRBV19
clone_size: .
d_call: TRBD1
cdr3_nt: TGTGCCAGTAGTTTCCGTTGGGCAGGGGGCAATTCACCCCTCCACTTT
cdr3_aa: CASSFRWAGGNSPLHF

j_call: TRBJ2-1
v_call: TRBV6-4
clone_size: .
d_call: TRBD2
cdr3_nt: TGTGCCAGCAGTCCGGGGACTAGCGGAAACAATGAGCAGTTCTTC
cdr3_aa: CASSPGTSGNNEQFF

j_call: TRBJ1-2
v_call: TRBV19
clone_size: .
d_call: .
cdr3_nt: TGTGCCAGTAGTATATTCGGCTATGGCTACACCTTC
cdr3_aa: CASSIFGYGYTF

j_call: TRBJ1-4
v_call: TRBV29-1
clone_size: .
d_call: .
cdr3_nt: TGCAGCGCCACAGCTTCTAATGAAAAACTGTTTTTT
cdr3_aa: CSATASNEKLFF

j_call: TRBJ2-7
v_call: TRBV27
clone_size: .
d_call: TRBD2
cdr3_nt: TGTGCCAGCAGTTTAGAAGCGGGAGGGATAGCCTACGAGCAGTACTTC
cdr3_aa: CASSLEAGGIAYEQYF

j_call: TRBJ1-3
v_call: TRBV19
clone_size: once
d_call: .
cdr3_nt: TGTGCCAGTACCCCCTATACACAGCCAGGAAACACCATATATTTT
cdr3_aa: CASTPYTQPGNTIYF

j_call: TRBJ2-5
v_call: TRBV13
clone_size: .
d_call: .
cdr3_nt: TGTGCCAGCAGCTTAGGGGGAGTTGGGACCCAGTACTTC
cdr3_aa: CASSLGGVGTQYF

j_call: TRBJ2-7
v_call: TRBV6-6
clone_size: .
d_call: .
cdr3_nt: TGTGCCAGCAGTTACGACCGGCGGGGCTCCTACGAGCAGTACTTC
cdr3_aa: CASSYDRRGSYEQYF

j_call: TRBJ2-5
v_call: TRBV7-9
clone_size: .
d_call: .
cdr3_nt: TGTGCCAGCAGCCCATACACCAGGGGAGAGACCCAGTACTTC
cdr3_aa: CASSPYTRGETQYF

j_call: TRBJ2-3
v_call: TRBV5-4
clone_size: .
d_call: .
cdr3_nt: TGTGCCAGCAGCATCATAGCTGCCAGGGACACAGATACGCAGTATTTT
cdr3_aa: CASSIIAARDTDTQYF

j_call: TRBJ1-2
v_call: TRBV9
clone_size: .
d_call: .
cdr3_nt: TGTGCCAGCAGCGTTCTCCGGACAGACCGCTATGGCTACACCTTC
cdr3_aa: CASSVLRTDRYGYTF

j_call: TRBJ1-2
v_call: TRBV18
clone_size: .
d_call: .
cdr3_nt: TGTGCCAGCTCATCCCCGAACCAGGGAAATCTATATGGCTACACCTTC
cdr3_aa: CASSSPNQGNLYGYTF

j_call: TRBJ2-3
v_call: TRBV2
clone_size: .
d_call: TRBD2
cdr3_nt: TGTGCCAGCAGAGGGGATAGCGGGAGCACAGATACGCAGTATTTT
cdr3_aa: CASRGDSGSTDTQYF

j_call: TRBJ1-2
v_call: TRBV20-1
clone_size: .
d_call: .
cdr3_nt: TGCAGTGCCCTCTATGGCTACACCTTC
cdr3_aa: CSALYGYTF

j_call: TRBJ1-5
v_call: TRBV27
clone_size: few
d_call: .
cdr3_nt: TGTGCCAGCAGTTTAACAACCCGGGGTAATCAGCCCCAGCATTTT
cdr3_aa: CASSLTTRGNQPQHF

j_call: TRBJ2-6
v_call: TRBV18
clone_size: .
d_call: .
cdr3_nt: TGTGCCAGCTCACCCACCGGGTCCCTCTCTGGGGCCAACGTCCTGACTTTC
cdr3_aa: CASSPTGSLSGANVLTF

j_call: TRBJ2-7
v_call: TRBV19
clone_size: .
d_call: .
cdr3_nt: TGTGCCAGTAGTGGCCAGAACTACGAGCAGTACTTC
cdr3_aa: CASSGQNYEQYF

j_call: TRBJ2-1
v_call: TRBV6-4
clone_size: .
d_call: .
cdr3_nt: TGTGCCAGCAGTGAAGGGGATTCTAGGTACAATGAGCAGTTCTTC
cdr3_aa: CASSEGDSRYNEQFF

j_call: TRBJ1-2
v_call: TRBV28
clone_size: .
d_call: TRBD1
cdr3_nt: TGTGCCAGCAGTTTCGGCAGGGGGAATGGCTACACCTTC
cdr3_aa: CASSFGRGNGYTF

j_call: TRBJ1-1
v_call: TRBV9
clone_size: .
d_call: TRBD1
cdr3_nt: TGTGCCAGCAGCGTATCAGGGGGCCGGACTGAAGCTTTCTTT
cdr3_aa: CASSVSGGRTEAFF

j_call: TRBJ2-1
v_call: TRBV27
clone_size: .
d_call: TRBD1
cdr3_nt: TGTGCCAGCAGTCCCGGACAGGGAGTGAATGAGCAGTTCTTC
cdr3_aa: CASSPGQGVNEQFF